A single sample is the source of the 22 T cell receptor beta chains below, sequenced in a study of cytomegalovirus exposure and HLA in healthy donors. The PCR made use of 60 Vbeta and 13 Jbeta primers. Assay used: immunoSEQ multiplex PCR; TCRdb lists only in-frame clones, some missing. The sample has around 160,000 clones, over 75% seen once. Sequenced sample: PBMCs. Every receptor here comes from a man between 18 and 35 years old in good health and CMV-seropositive.

This clone is a singleton in its sample. This sequence joins TRBV19 and TRBJ1-5; maybe TRBD1 (5 bases). Between the trimmed V and J ends, which lost 6 bases and 4 bases, there was a span of 16 bases. The CDR3 loop spans 15 amino acids. Germline V gene lookup returns CDR1 LNHDA and CDR2 SQIVND (reference sequence). CDR3 sequence: CASRHRGEGNQPQHF. In DNA form, the CDR3 reads TGTGCCAGTAGACACCGGGGGGAAGGGAATCAGCCCCAGCATTTT.

The rearrangement links TRBV19 to TRBJ2-7; D is uncertain. Germline V gene lookup returns CDR1 LNHDA and CDR2 SQIVND (reference sequence). The CDR3 is made up of 15 amino acids. V was shortened by 3 bases and J by 2 bases, with 14 bases between the two germline ends. CDR3 nucleotide sequence: TGTGCCAGTAGTATGGGCTCAGGCTTCACCTACGAGCAGTACTTC. The encoded protein is CASSMGSGFTYEQYF.

This clone showed up just a few times. The chain recombines TRBV7-9 with TRBJ1-6; no clear D gene. The CDR3 runs 12 residues. The V end was cut by 5 bases, the J end by 9 bases, with 8 bases between. Germline loops: CDR1 SEHNR, CDR2 FQNEAQ (reference sequence). The CDR3 loop is CASSNSGSPLHF. CDR3 sequence (DNA): TGTGCCAGCAGCAATTCGGGTTCACCCCTCCACTTT.

V gene TRBV4-3 combines with J gene TRBJ2-1; TRBD2 matches 8 bases. Germline CDR1 reads LGHNA; CDR2 reads YSLEER. The V gene end was trimmed by 4 bases and the J gene end by 4 bases; junction bases not matched to a gene: 6. The CDR3 spans 15 residues. The DNA for the CDR3 is TGCGCCAGCAGCCTTAGCGGGATTCCTTACAATGAGCAGTTCTTC. Protein product: CASSLSGIPYNEQFF.

This clone was detected only once. One end of the junction varies from germline; a read error may be responsible. V usage is TRBV19 and J usage is TRBJ2-2, with 15 bases that match TRBD2. The CDR3 runs to 13 residues. Germline CDR1 reads LNHDA; CDR2 reads SQIVND (reference sequence). This CDR3 is CASSGLAGGQVYF. CDR3 coding DNA: TGTGCCAGTAGTGGACTAGCGGGGGGGCAGGTTTATTTT.

The V call is TRBV23-1, the J call TRBJ1-2; TRBD1 matches 12 bases. TRBV23-1 is treated as an ORF (open reading frame) with a function not yet certain. The CDR3 runs 13 residues. The V gene end was trimmed by 8 bases and the J gene end by 6 bases; junction bases not matched to a gene: 4. The CDR3 DNA is TGCGCCAGCGGGGACAGGGGGCCACATGGCTACACCTTC. The encoded protein is CASGDRGPHGYTF.

CDR3 coding DNA: TGTGCCTGGGTGTCAGACAGGGACCTAGGGGAGCTGTTTTTT. It encodes CAWVSDRDLGELFF. This rearrangement joins TRBV30 to TRBJ2-2; 7 nucleotides match TRBD1. This CDR3 is 14 amino acids long. Per the germline V gene, CDR1 is GTSNPN and CDR2 is SVGIG (reference sequence). Germline trimming cut 5 bases from V and 8 bases from J; bases unmatched to any gene: 11. Looking up the rest from reference TRBV30 and TRBJ2-2 gives the full variable domain: SQTIHQWPATLVQPVGSPLSLECTVEGTSNPNLYWYRQAAGRGLQLLFYSVGIGQISSEVPQNLSASRPQDRQFILSSKKLLLSDSGFYLCAWVSDRDLGELFFGEGSRLTVL.

This chain uses TRBV6-1 with TRBJ1-4; D call uncertain. CDR3 length equals 13 residues. Trimming left V 6 bases short and J 1 base short, with 6 bases between. In germline, CDR1 is MNHNS, CDR2 SASEGT. The CDR3 is CASRRGTNEKLFF. In DNA, the CDR3 is TGTGCCAGCAGGCGGGGAACTAATGAAAAACTGTTTTTT.

The chain employs TRBV5-1 and TRBJ1-3, with 7 nucleotides matching TRBD1. The germline CDR1 and CDR2 sequences are SGHRS and YFSETQ. The V and J ends lost 4 bases and 1 base, in that order; junction bases with no gene match: 17. CDR3 length: 19 residues. CDR3 nucleotide sequence: TGCGCCAGCAGCAGGAACTTCGGACAGGAAGCCATTTCTGGAAACACCATATATTTT. Translated, it gives CASSRNFGQEAISGNTIYF.

J is TRBJ1-3 and V is TRBV30; TRBD1 is a possible D gene (6 bases). The CDR3 has 13 amino acids. CDR1 and CDR2 (germline): GTSNPN, SVGIG (reference sequence). V lost 2 bases to trimming and J lost 3 bases, with 8 bases between them. For the CDR3, the DNA is TGTGCCTGGAGTACAGGGAATGGAAACACCATATATTTT. This translates into CAWSTGNGNTIYF.

This clone was seen more than once but under ten times. The chain recombines TRBV2 with TRBJ1-1; D is possibly TRBD1 (6 bases). Per the germline V gene, CDR1 is SNHLY and CDR2 is FYNNEI. V lost 1 base and J lost 6, with 12 bases in between. This CDR3 contains 14 residues. The DNA of the CDR3 is TGTGCCAGCAGTGAAGACTACAGGGTTGCTGAAGCTTTCTTT. Amino acids: CASSEDYRVAEAFF.

This clone was seen a handful of times. This sequence joins TRBV4-1 and TRBJ2-7, with 8 bases matching TRBD2. This CDR3 spans 14 amino acids. Germline V lookup: CDR1 MGHRA, CDR2 YSYEKL. The ends lost 4 bases at V and 3 bases at J; junction bases unmatched: 5. Here the CDR3 DNA reads TGCGCCAGCAGCCGAAACCGGGAGGGCTACGAGCAGTACTTC. This translates into CASSRNREGYEQYF.

The chain joins TRBV16 to TRBJ1-1, with 9 bases matching TRBD1. V lost 2 bases to trimming and J lost 1 base; unmatched junction nucleotides: 5. This CDR3 region has 16 residues. From germline, CDR1 is KGHSY and CDR2 FQNENV. As DNA, the CDR3 is TGTGCCAGCAGCCAACGATCGGGACAGGGGAACACTGAAGCTTTCTTT. Translating it yields CASSQRSGQGNTEAFF.

J is TRBJ1-5 and V is TRBV2; 7 positions agree with TRBD1. The germline V gene encodes CDR1 SNHLY and CDR2 FYNNEI. The CDR3 spans 13 residues. The J segment lost 7 bases and the V segment lost 5 bases, leaving 5 bases of the junction unmatched. The CDR3: CASSSTGAQPQHF. The CDR3 bases are TGTGCCAGCAGTAGTACAGGGGCCCAGCCCCAGCATTTT.

The CDR3 DNA follows: TGCAGCGTTGCCGGGACAGATGCTGCTAACTATGGCTACACCTTC. Its protein product is CSVAGTDAANYGYTF. J is TRBJ1-2 and V is TRBV29-1, with TRBD1 identical over 7 bases. Germline V CDR1 and CDR2: SQVTM, ANQGSEA. V was pared by 4 bases and J by 0 bases, with 8 bases of the junction left unmatched. The CDR3 is made up of 15 amino acids.

This sequence joins TRBV7-8 and TRBJ2-7; the match to TRBD2 covers 14 bases. Germline CDR1 SGHVS, CDR2 FQNEAQ. The CDR3 contains 16 residues. V was pared by 0 bases and J by 3 bases, with 1 base of the junction left unmatched. The CDR3 nucleotides read TGTGCCAGCAGCTTAGCCGGGACTAGCGGGGGCTACGAGCAGTACTTC. Protein: CASSLAGTSGGYEQYF.

J is TRBJ2-7 and V is TRBV5-8; TRBD1 agrees at 8 bases. CDR1 is SGHTS and CDR2 is YDEGEE in the germline V gene. This CDR3 contains 15 residues. J gave up 3 bases and V 5 bases, and 10 bases lay outside the gene matches. The CDR3 region is CASSRRGTGVYEQYF. Here the CDR3 DNA reads TGTGCCAGCAGTCGCCGCGGGACAGGCGTCTACGAGCAGTACTTC.

The chain carries TRBV5-3 and TRBJ2-1; 12 positions agree with TRBD2. TRBV5-3 is flagged as an ORF with uncertain function. V was clipped by 0 bases and J by 7 bases; unmatched bases: 8. There are 17 residues in the CDR3. As DNA, the CDR3 is TGTGCCAGAAGCTTGGTCCTAGCGGGGGGGCATACGAATGAGCAGTTCTTC. Encoded protein: CARSLVLAGGHTNEQFF.

This chain connects TRBV18 to TRBJ1-4, with 11 bases identical to TRBD1. The germline V gene encodes CDR1 KGHSH and CDR2 LQKENI. V shed 8 bases, J shed 8 bases, and the junction held 4 bases outside the gene matches. This CDR3 has 13 amino acids. CDR3 loop: CASEDRGQEKLFF. The CDR3 nucleotides read TGTGCCAGCGAGGACAGGGGGCAAGAAAAACTGTTTTTT.

The chain uses TRBV5-8 and TRBJ2-7; maybe TRBD1 (6 bases). In germline, CDR1 is SGHTS, CDR2 YDEGEE. The germline V and J ends were trimmed by 0 bases and 5 bases, with 21 bases remaining between them. The CDR3 covers 17 residues. For the CDR3, the DNA is TGTGCCAGCAGCTTGGCCATGGATGTAACAGGGTTAAACGAGCAGTACTTC. Its protein is CASSLAMDVTGLNEQYF.

The rearrangement uses TRBV4-3 and TRBJ2-2, with D perhaps matching TRBD1 (5 bases). The ends were cut back, 0 bases at V and 8 bases at J, with 7 bases in the middle. The CDR3 spans 13 residues. Germline CDR1 and CDR2: LGHNA and YSLEER. CDR3 nucleotides: TGCGCCAGCAGCCAAGACAGGGTGGGGGAGCTGTTTTTT. Its translation: CASSQDRVGELFF.

This chain uses TRBV10-3 with TRBJ1-1, with TRBD1 matching 9 bases. Trimming removed 8 bases from V and 0 bases from J; junction bases left unmatched: 10. Germline CDR1 and CDR2: ENHRY and SYGVKD. This CDR3 has 16 amino acids. CDR3 sequence (DNA): TGTGCCATCGGCCGGGACAGGGTATTCCTGAACACTGAAGCTTTCTTT. It translates to CAIGRDRVFLNTEAFF.